This T cell receptor beta chain was recorded in a study of post-analysis software for immune sequencing data. The study, taken as a whole, reports: Multiple sclerosis was associated with a significant reduction in normalized Chao1 diversity relative to controls. Elevated frequency relative to controls characterized several TRBV segments in patients, TRBV5-6, TRBV5-1 and TRBV20-1 among them.

The library was made from cDNA and included unique molecular identifiers. TCRdb itself ran the PCR reads through MiXCR, one entry per CDR3 protein. Here the sample spans around 400,000 distinct CDR3 sequences, about 40% being singletons. A note on this clonotype: Its antigen is currently unknown.

Germline V gene sequence: CDR1 MGHRA, CDR2 YSYEKL. The CDR3 is made up of 17 amino acids. Trimming removed 4 bases from V and 1 base from J; junction bases left unmatched: 10. The specimen was blood. The TCR sequence derives from a girl aged 2-10 years with multiple sclerosis. The rearrangement joins TRBV4-1 to TRBJ1-2; TRBD1 matches 9 bases. The DNA of the CDR3 is TGCGCCAGCAGCCCGGAACGGACAGGGGCCGTTAACTATGGCTACACCTTC. It translates to CASSPERTGAVNYGYTF.